The 6 T cell receptor beta chains below were found in one sample sequenced in a study of human T cells and chemical hapten exposure. MiXCR was run by TCRdb on the RACE reads, yielding one entry per CDR3 protein. This sample has some 110,000 distinct CDR3 sequences, with roughly a third found just once. This sample's time point: patch test 3, about 24 weeks after DPC sensitization. As to treatment: therapeutic diphenylcyclopropenone sensitization with weekly scalp DPC. Sequenced material: whole blood, taken in connection with sensitization to the hapten diphenylcyclopropenone (DPC). The receptors were sampled from a middle-aged man with alopecia areata. Some clones in this sample may be carry-over from other donors' samples.

This clonotype was seen a few times. The chain recombines TRBV7-2 with TRBJ2-7, with no clear D. This CDR3 has 13 residues. CDR1 and CDR2 (germline): SGHTA, FQGNSA. Trimming cost V 2 bases and J 2 bases, with 7 bases left between them. The CDR3 DNA sequence: TGTGCCAGCAGCTTACCAGGCCCCTACGAGCAGTACTTC. This gives the protein CASSLPGPYEQYF. Using reference TRBV7-2 and TRBJ2-7 for the parts outside the CDR3, the full variable domain is GAGVSQSPSNKVTEKGKDVELRCDPISGHTALYWYRQSLGQGLEFLIYFQGNSAPDKSGLPSDRFSAERTGGSVSTLTIQRTQQEDSAVYLCASSLPGPYEQYFGPGTRLTVT.

Only a few counts were recorded for this clonotype. The CDR3 nucleotides read TGCGCCAGCAGCTCTGGGACTAGCCGAAGCACAGATACGCAGTATTTT. This translates into CASSSGTSRSTDTQYF. The chain employs TRBV5-1 and TRBJ2-3; 9 bases are shared with TRBD2. Unmatched junction bases numbered 5, after V lost 3 bases and J lost 0 bases. The CDR3 consists of 16 residues. Germline CDR1 is SGHRS and CDR2 is YFSETQ. Full variable domain (outside the CDR3, taken from reference TRBV5-1 and TRBJ2-3): KAGVTQTPRYLIKTRGQQVTLSCSPISGHRSVSWYQQTPGQGLQFLFEYFSETQRNKGNFPGRFSGRQFSNSRSEMNVSTLELGDSALYLCASSSGTSRSTDTQYFGPGTRLTVL.

This clonotype was recorded a few times. The chain employs TRBV20-1 and TRBJ2-1; 10 bases line up with TRBD2. The CDR3 length is 16 residues. From germline, CDR1 is DFQATT and CDR2 SNEGSKA (reference sequence). V lost 3 bases and J lost 3; bases outside the gene matches: 8. The CDR3 DNA follows: TGCAGTGCTAGGGAACCCGGGACTAGCGTCTACAATGAGCAGTTCTTC. Encoded protein: CSAREPGTSVYNEQFF.

This clonotype has only a few counts. The J gene is TRBJ1-2, the V gene TRBV29-1; D gene unclear. The CDR3 spans 14 residues. The V gene lost 7 bases and the J gene lost 3 bases, with 18 bases spanning the gap. Germline loops: CDR1 SQVTM, CDR2 ANQGSEA. The CDR3 bases are TGCAGCGCACCGACCTACACCGGCGACTATGGCTACACCTTC. It codes for CSAPTYTGDYGYTF. Combining the CDR3 with reference TRBV29-1 and TRBJ1-2 gives the whole variable domain SAVISQKPSRDICQRGTSLTIQCQVDSQVTMMFWYRQQPGQSLTLIATANQGSEATYESGFVIDKFPISRPNLTFSTLTVSNMSPEDSSIYLCSAPTYTGDYGYTFGSGTRLTVV.

The chain uses TRBV18 and TRBJ2-7; TRBD2 is a possible D gene (6 bases). Trimming pared 5 bases from V and 2 bases from J, leaving 16 bases between. The length of the CDR3 is 15 residues. Germline CDR1 and CDR2: KGHSH and LQKENI. The CDR3: CASSVGLGPTYEQYV. The CDR3 DNA is TGTGCCAGCTCAGTGGGACTCGGGCCAACCTACGAGCAGTACGTC.

This clonotype was recorded only once. The genes are TRBV10-3 and TRBJ2-3; 13 bases align to TRBD2. Trimming at V came to 0 bases and at J to 2 bases, leaving 5 bases not matched to a gene. From germline, CDR1 is ENHRY and CDR2 SYGVKD. The CDR3 loop spans 18 amino acids. The DNA for the CDR3 is TGTGCCATCAGTGAGTCCGGACTAGCGGGAGTTAACACAGATACGCAGTATTTT. Amino acids: CAISESGLAGVNTDTQYF.